The following is a T cell receptor (beta chain) sequence with its context. Its antigen is still unknown. Treatment denoted: oral pan-JAK inhibitor, 5-10 mg twice daily. The sequencing template was cDNA reverse transcribed from extracted RNA. Assay: immunoSEQ multiplex PCR; the TCRdb copy retains only in-frame clones and omits some. This table holds 200,000 to 250,000 clones, roughly 64% found once. The source of the sample is a study of CD8+ T cells in alopecia areata. Study outcomes and limitations: Scalp lesions, especially in alopecia totalis/universalis, had higher clonality than normal scalp.

Trimming pared 3 bases from V and 7 bases from J, leaving 6 bases between. This CDR3 spans 11 amino acids. Germline lookup yields CDR1 DFQATT and CDR2 SNEGSKA (reference sequence). The source material was CD4+ T cells sorted from blood, sampled at week 4, from a patient treated with tofacitinib. The rearrangement uses TRBV20-1 and TRBJ1-4, with D perhaps matching TRBD1 (5 bases). This clonotype originated in a human donor with alopecia areata. CDR3 bases: TGCAGTGCTAGTGGGGGTGAAAAACTGTTTTTT. This codes for CSASGGEKLFF.